This section outlines one T cell receptor beta chain sequence together with its context. CDR1 is SNHLY, CDR2 FYNNEI, per germline. J gave up 3 bases and V 0 bases, and 4 bases lay outside the gene matches. The CDR3 extends over 15 amino acids. The sample belongs to a study of neoadjuvant nivolumab and ipilimumab in lung cancer. TCRdb's table, derived via immunoSEQ multiplex PCR, lists solely in-frame clones and lacks some. Of tens of thousands of clones detected, about 89% appear once; the ten largest clones hold approximately 3.7%. Sequencing used blood, obtained before neoadjuvant nivolumab, alone or with ipilimumab. This TCR was recovered from an adult with non-small cell lung cancer. Some clones in this sample may be carry-over from other donors' samples. The chain uses TRBV2 and TRBJ1-2, with 7 bases lining up with TRBD1. CDR3 residues: CASSEAWGQYYGYTF. CDR3 DNA: TGTGCCAGCAGTGAAGCGTGGGGACAGTACTATGGCTACACCTTC.